This T cell receptor (beta chain) was sequenced for a study of blood T cell repertoires in COVID-19 (dated by TCRdb to 2020 to 2021). Turning to the overall study: Samples covering the acute and convalescent phases of COVID-19 were provided by collaborators in the United States, Italy and Spain. The material from the prospective study consisted of cDNA or gDNA derived from T cells, B-cell-depleted T cells, or PBMCs. The sample metadata nearly always contained a de-identified subject ID, COVID-19 status, age in years and sex. The repertoires were released in a freely available public database intended as a resource for research on the immune response to SARS-CoV-2. Where available, HLA class I and class II types were obtained from metadata supplied by the sample provider rather than from assay-based typing. The dataset comprised deeply sampled blood TCRbeta repertoires from subjects exposed to, actively infected with, or recovered from COVID-19. The samples were drawn from two sources: the first 160 participants of the ongoing ImmuneRACE study, and 950 to 1,500 subjects contributed by 6 global collaborators.

TCRbeta CDR3 regions were amplified from genomic DNA by means of the immunoSEQ Assay, a bias-controlled multiplex PCR. As for how the authors treated the data: The number of nucleated cells in each sample was estimated from the amplification of reference gene primers within the assay. To quantify the absolute abundance of each unique TCRbeta CDR3 rearrangement, sequence reads were collapsed and filtered. For each sample, productive Simpson clonality was calculated as the square root of Simpson's diversity index over productive rearrangements. In its TCRdb copy, this immuneACCESS table keeps in-frame sequences only and misses some clones. Where compared with another copy, unresolved V genes explain less than half of these, and the others have no known cause. From that table come the V and J calls and clone size; the DNA was used to work out D and trimming. Here the sample has 250,000 to 350,000 clones; roughly 90% occur a single time. The ten largest clones add up to around 2.2% of the sample.

Findings and caveats that apply to the study as a whole: Clinical and demographic metadata were provided uncurated, with the amount varying by source and participant.

A second Seattle source provided samples from volunteer blood donors who had recovered from COVID-19. The collaborating institutions used their own protocols to collect whole blood in K2EDTA tubes. For TCRbeta analysis, collaborators shipped samples in one of three forms: frozen whole blood, isolated PBMCs, or DNA extracted from either of those sample types. To note about this clone: The clone's antigen remains unknown. No per-base quality is available; no much larger clone lies one base away.

The sample was peripheral blood. This clonotype was obtained from a woman between 50 and 59 years old who had recovered from COVID-19.

The CDR3 sequence is CASSVTGSTDTQYF. At the DNA level, the sequence is TGTGCCAGCAGCGTAACAGGGAGCACAGATACGCAGTATTTT. The chain employs TRBV9 and TRBJ2-3, with TRBD1 perhaps the D gene, on 6 matching bases. CDR1 is given as SGDLS and CDR2 as YYNGEE, both from the germline V gene. V is pared back by 1 base and J by 0 bases, with 6 bases lying between the germline termini. From cysteine to phenylalanine, the CDR3 is 14 amino acids long. Only the CDR3 portion is preserved as DNA: 42 bases, with reading frame beginning at the first base.